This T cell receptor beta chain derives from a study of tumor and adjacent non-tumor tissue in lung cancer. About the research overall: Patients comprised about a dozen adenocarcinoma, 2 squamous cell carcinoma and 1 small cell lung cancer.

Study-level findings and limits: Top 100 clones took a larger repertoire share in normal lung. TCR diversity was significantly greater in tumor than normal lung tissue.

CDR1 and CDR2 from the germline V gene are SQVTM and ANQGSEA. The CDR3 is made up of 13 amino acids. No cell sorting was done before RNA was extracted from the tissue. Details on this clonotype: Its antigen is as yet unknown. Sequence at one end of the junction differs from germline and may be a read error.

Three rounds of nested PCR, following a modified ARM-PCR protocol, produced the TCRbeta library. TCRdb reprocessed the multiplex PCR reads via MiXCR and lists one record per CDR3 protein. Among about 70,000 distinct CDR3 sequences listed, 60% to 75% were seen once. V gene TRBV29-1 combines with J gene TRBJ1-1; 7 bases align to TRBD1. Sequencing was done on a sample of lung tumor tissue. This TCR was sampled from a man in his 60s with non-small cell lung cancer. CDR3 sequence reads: CRASAGGNTEAFF. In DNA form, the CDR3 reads TGTAGGGCCTCGGCAGGGGGGAACACTGAAGCTTTCTTT.